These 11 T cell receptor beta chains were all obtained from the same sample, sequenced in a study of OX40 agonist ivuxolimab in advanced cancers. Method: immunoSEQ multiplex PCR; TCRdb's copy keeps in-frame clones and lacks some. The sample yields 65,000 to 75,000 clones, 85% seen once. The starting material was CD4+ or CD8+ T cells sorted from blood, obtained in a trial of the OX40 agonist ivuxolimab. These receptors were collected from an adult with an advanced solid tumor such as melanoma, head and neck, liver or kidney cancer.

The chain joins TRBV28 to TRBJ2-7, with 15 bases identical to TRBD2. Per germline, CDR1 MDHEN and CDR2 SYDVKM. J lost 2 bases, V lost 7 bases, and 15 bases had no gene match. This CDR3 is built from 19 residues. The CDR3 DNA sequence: TGTGCCAGCACGAGACAGCGGACTAGCGGGAGGGGGGGGGCCTACGAGCAGTACTTC. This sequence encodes CASTRQRTSGRGGAYEQYF.

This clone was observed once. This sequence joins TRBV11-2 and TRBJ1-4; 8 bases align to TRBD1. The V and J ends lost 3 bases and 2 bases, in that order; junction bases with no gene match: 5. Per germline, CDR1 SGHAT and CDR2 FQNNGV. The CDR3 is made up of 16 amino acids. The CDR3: CASSFDRGSTNEKLFF. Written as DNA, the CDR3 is TGTGCCAGCAGCTTTGACAGGGGTAGTACTAATGAAAAACTGTTTTTT.

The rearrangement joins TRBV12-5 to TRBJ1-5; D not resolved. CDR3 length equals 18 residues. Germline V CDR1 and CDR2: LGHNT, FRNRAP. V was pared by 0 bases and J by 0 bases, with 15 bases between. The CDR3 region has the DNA TGTGCTAGTGGTTTGGTGGGAAGAGGGCTCCTTAGCAATCAGCCCCAGCATTTT. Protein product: CASGLVGRGLLSNQPQHF.

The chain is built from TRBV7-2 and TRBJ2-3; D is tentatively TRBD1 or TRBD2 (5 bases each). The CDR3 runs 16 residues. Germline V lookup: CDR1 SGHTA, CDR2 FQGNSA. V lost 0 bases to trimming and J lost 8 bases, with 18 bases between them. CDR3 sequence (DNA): TGTGCCAGCAGCTTAGCCCCCCAAGCGGCTCAGGGTACGCAGTATTTT. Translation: CASSLAPQAAQGTQYF.

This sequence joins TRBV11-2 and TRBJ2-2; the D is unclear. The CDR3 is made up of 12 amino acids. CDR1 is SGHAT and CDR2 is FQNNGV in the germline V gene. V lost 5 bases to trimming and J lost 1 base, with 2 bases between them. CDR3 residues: CASSVNTGELFF. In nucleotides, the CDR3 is TGTGCCAGCAGCGTGAACACCGGGGAGCTGTTTTTT.

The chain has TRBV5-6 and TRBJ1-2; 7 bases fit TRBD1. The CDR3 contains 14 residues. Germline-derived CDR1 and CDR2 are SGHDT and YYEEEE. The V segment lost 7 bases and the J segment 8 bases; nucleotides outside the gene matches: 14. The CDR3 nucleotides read TGTGCCAGCGGATTTTTAAGACAGGGATGGGGCTACACCTTC. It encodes CASGFLRQGWGYTF. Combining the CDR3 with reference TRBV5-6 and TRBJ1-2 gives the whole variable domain DAGVTQSPTHLIKTRGQQVTLRCSPKSGHDTVSWYQQALGQGPQFIFQYYEEEERQRGNFPDRFSGHQFPNYSSELNVNALLLGDSALYLCASGFLRQGWGYTFGSGTRLTVV.

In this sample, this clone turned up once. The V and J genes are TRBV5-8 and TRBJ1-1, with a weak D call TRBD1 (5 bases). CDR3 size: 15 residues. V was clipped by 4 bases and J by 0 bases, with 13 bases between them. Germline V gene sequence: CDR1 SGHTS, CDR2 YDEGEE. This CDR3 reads CASSARGGLNTEAFF. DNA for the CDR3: TGTGCCAGCAGCGCGAGGGGAGGGCTGAACACTGAAGCTTTCTTT.

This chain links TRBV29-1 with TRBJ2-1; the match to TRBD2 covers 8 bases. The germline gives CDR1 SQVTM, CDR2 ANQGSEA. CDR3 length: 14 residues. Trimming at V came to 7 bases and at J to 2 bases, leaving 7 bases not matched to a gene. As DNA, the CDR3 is TGCAGCGCCGCCCGGGGGGGCACCTACAATGAGCAGTTCTTC. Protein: CSAARGGTYNEQFF.

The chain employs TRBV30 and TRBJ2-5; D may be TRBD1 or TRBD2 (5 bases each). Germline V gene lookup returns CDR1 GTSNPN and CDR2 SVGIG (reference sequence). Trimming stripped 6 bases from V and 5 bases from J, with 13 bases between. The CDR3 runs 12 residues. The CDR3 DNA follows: TGTGCCTGTAACTGGGGGTTGGAGACCCAGTACTTC. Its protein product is CACNWGLETQYF.

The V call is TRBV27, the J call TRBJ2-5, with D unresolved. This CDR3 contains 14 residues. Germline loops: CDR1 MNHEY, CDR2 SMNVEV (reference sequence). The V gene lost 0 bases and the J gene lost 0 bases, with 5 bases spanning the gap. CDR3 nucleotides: TGTGCCAGCAGTTTATCCCGGAACCAAGAGACCCAGTACTTC. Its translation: CASSLSRNQETQYF.

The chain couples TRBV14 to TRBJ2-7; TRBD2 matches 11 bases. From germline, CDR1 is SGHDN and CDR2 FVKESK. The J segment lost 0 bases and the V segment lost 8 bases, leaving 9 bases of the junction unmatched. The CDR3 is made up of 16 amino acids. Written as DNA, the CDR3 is TGTGCCAGCCAGTCGACTAGCGGGGCTCGCTCCTACGAGCAGTACTTC. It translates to CASQSTSGARSYEQYF.